What follows are 17 T cell receptor beta chains derived from one specimen sequenced in a study of shared clonotypes between healthy human individuals. Produced via immunoSEQ multiplex PCR; TCRdb's table is partial and in-frame only. This table has a few million clones, approximately 93% appearing once. What was sequenced was naive CD4+ T cells from PBMCs. Subset: CD45RA+ positively selected. All receptors derive from a man between 18 and 29 years old in good health. Some clones in this sample may be carry-over from other donors' samples.

The V call is TRBV6-5, the J call TRBJ1-2; unclear D gene. Germline CDR1 reads MNHEY; CDR2 reads SVGAGI. The CDR3 spans 11 residues. The germline V and J ends were trimmed by 6 bases and 6 bases, with 8 bases remaining between them. The CDR3 protein is CASRKPHGYTF. The CDR3 DNA reads TGTGCCAGCAGAAAACCCCATGGCTACACCTTC.

The gene calls are TRBV7-2 and TRBJ2-7, with D tentatively TRBD1 (6 bases). The CDR3 is made up of 14 amino acids. CDR1 SGHTA and CDR2 FQGNSA come from the germline V gene. Trimming shortened V by 4 bases and J by 0 bases, and 10 bases separated the two germline ends. Here the CDR3 reads CASSSQQGSYEQYF. The CDR3 coding sequence is TGTGCCAGCAGCTCTCAACAGGGCTCCTACGAGCAGTACTTC.

The chain recombines TRBV14 with TRBJ1-4; the D gene is possibly TRBD1 (5 bases). The CDR3 has 16 amino acids. The germline V and J ends were trimmed by 4 bases and 7 bases, with 19 bases remaining between them. Germline values: CDR1 SGHDN, CDR2 FVKESK. DNA for the CDR3: TGTGCCAGCAGCCCCAAGCGACAGAGGGGTGGTGAAAAACTGTTTTTT. The encoded protein is CASSPKRQRGGEKLFF. The entire variable domain, with the rest obtained from reference TRBV14 and TRBJ1-4, is as follows: EAGVTQFPSHSVIEKGQTVTLRCDPISGHDNLYWYRRVMGKEIKFLLHFVKESKQDESGMPNNRFLAERTGGTYSTLKVQPAELEDSGVYFCASSPKRQRGGEKLFFGSGTQLSVL.

A few counts support this clone. The chain has TRBV2 and TRBJ1-3; 9 bases are shared with TRBD1. With 6 bases clipped from V and 8 bases from J, the junction kept 11 bases outside the gene matches. Germline-derived CDR1 and CDR2 are SNHLY and FYNNEI. The CDR3 is 15 amino acids. CDR3 region: CASRVTGGIVDTIYF. CDR3 DNA sequence: TGTGCCAGCAGGGTAACAGGGGGCATTGTGGACACCATATATTTT.

The genes are TRBV9 and TRBJ2-3, with 11 nucleotides matching TRBD2. The CDR3 covers 17 residues. Looked up from germline, CDR1 is SGDLS and CDR2 is YYNGEE. The V and J ends lost 3 bases and 0 bases, in that order; junction bases with no gene match: 6. The CDR3 loop is CASSAPGLAESTDTQYF. The DNA of the CDR3 is TGTGCCAGCAGCGCACCGGGACTAGCGGAGAGCACAGATACGCAGTATTTT.

J is TRBJ2-5 and V is TRBV6-1; weak D call: TRBD2 (6 bases). The V gene's germline CDR1 is MNHNS and CDR2 SASEGT. Trimming shortened V by 5 bases and J by 5 bases, and 12 bases separated the two germline ends. There are 13 residues in the CDR3. Here the CDR3 reads CASSPNAGETQYF. CDR3 nucleotides: TGTGCCAGCAGTCCTAATGCGGGGGAGACCCAGTACTTC.

The CDR3 protein is CASSLGQTRTDTQYF. Here the CDR3 DNA reads TGTGCCAGCAGTTTAGGACAGACCCGCACAGATACGCAGTATTTT. The genes are TRBV27 and TRBJ2-3; D may be TRBD1 (6 bases). CDR1 is MNHEY, CDR2 SMNVEV, per germline (reference sequence). CDR3 size: 15 residues. V lost 2 bases and J lost 1, with 10 bases in between.

This clone has only a few counts. V usage is TRBV19 and J usage is TRBJ1-5; D unresolved. The CDR3 has 15 residues. CDR1 is LNHDA, CDR2 SQIVND, per germline (reference sequence). Trimming pared 1 base from V and 9 bases from J, leaving 16 bases between. CDR3 loop: CASSIGAPVGRPQHF. The CDR3 DNA follows: TGTGCCAGTAGTATAGGGGCCCCCGTGGGAAGGCCCCAGCATTTT.

The chain joins TRBV7-2 to TRBJ2-2; 10 bases map to TRBD2. V dropped 5 bases and J dropped 3; count of bases not matched to a gene: 6. This CDR3 comprises 16 residues. Germline V lookup: CDR1 SGHTA, CDR2 FQGNSA. Here the CDR3 reads CASSRQAGGYTGELFF. The CDR3 DNA reads TGTGCCAGCAGCCGTCAAGCGGGAGGGTACACCGGGGAGCTGTTTTTT.

The V gene is TRBV5-4, the J gene TRBJ2-7; 10 bases map to TRBD1. Germline CDR1 is SGHNT and CDR2 is YYREEE (reference sequence). The trim removed 4 bases at V and 2 bases at J, leaving 9 bases unmatched. This CDR3 has 16 amino acids. CDR3 DNA: TGTGCCAGCAGCACATCCTTCGGGACAGGGGCCTACGAGCAGTACTTC. It is translated as CASSTSFGTGAYEQYF.

The chain has TRBV30 and TRBJ1-3; D might be TRBD1 (5 bases). This CDR3 is built from 15 residues. Germline-derived CDR1 and CDR2 are GTSNPN and SVGIG (reference sequence). V lost 4 bases and J lost 0, with 13 bases in between. CDR3 protein: CAWTEGVFSGNTIYF. The CDR3 bases are TGTGCCTGGACCGAAGGGGTCTTCTCTGGAAACACCATATATTTT.

The chain carries TRBV11-2 and TRBJ2-7; the D gene could be TRBD1 or TRBD2 (5 bases each). The V gene's germline CDR1 is SGHAT and CDR2 FQNNGV. V was cut by 0 bases and J by 3 bases, with 12 bases left in between. The CDR3 covers 15 residues. Here the CDR3 DNA reads TGTGCCAGCAGCTTAGATCGTCGGGGCGGCTACGAGCAGTACTTC. Translation gives CASSLDRRGGYEQYF.

This clone occurred once. The chain carries TRBV5-1 and TRBJ2-1; D is uncertain. The CDR3 consists of 16 residues. Germline lookup yields CDR1 SGHRS and CDR2 YFSETQ. V was shortened by 0 bases and J by 4 bases, with 14 bases between the two germline ends. In nucleotides, the CDR3 is TGCGCCAGCAGCTTGGCTCGGCGGAGTGAATACAATGAGCAGTTCTTC. Protein sequence: CASSLARRSEYNEQFF.

The chain employs TRBV5-6 and TRBJ2-7; 15 bases map to TRBD2. The CDR3 consists of 17 residues. Germline trimming cut 3 bases from V and 9 bases from J; bases unmatched to any gene: 13. Germline CDR1 reads SGHDT; CDR2 reads YYEEEE. The CDR3 protein is CASSSGLAGGSSRGQYF. The CDR3 nucleotides read TGTGCCAGCAGCTCGGGACTAGCGGGAGGTTCGTCCCGGGGGCAGTACTTC.

Notes on this clone: The same CDR3 arises from other DNA sequences in this sample as well. The chain carries TRBV28 and TRBJ1-1, with a tentative D call TRBD1 (5 bases). Germline lookup yields CDR1 MDHEN and CDR2 SYDVKM. The length of the CDR3 is 14 residues. V lost 7 bases to trimming and J lost 0 bases, with 12 bases between them. The CDR3 loop reads CASILGQMNTEAFF. DNA for the CDR3: TGTGCCAGCATTCTGGGGCAGATGAACACTGAAGCTTTCTTT.

DNA of the CDR3: TGTGCCTGGGGGTCCAGGGCGGCTAATGAAAAACTGTTTTTT. Its protein is CAWGSRAANEKLFF. V and J are TRBV30 and TRBJ1-4; the D gene is possibly TRBD1 (5 bases). In germline, CDR1 is GTSNPN, CDR2 SVGIG (reference sequence). The CDR3 is made up of 14 amino acids. Trimming pared 5 bases from V and 3 bases from J, leaving 13 bases between.

V and J are TRBV2 and TRBJ2-2, with a possible D match to TRBD2 (5 bases). CDR1 SNHLY and CDR2 FYNNEI come from the germline V gene. V lost 4 bases and J lost 9, with 15 bases in between. CDR3 length equals 14 residues. The CDR3 loop reads CASSVGGSGRELFF. In nucleotides, the CDR3 is TGTGCCAGCAGTGTGGGTGGGAGTGGTCGGGAGCTGTTTTTT.